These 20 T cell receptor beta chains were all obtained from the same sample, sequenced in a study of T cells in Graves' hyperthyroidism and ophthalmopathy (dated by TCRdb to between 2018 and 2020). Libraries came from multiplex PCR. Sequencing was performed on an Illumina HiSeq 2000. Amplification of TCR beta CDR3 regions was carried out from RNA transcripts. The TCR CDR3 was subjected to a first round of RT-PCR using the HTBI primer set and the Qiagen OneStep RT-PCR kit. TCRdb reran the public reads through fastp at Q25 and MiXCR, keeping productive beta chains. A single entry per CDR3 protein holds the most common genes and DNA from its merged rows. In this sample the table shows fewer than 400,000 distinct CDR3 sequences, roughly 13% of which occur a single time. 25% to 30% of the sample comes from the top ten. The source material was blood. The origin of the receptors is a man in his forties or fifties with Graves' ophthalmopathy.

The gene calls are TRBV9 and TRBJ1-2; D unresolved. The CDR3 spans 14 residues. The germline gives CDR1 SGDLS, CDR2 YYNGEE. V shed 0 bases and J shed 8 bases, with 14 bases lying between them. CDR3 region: CASSVVQSIVGYTF. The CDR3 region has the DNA TGTGCCAGCAGCGTAGTTCAGTCAATCGTCGGCTACACCTTC.

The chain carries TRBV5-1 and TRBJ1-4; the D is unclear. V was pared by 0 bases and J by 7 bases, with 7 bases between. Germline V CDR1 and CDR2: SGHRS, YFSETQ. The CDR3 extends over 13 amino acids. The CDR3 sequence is CASSLAGSEKLFF. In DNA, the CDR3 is TGCGCCAGCAGCTTGGCGGGGAGTGAAAAACTGTTTTTT.

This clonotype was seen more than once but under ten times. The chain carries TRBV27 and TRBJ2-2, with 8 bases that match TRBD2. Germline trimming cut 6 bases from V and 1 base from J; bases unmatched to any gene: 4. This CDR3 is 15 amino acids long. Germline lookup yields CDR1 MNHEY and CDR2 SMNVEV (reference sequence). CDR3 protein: CASRLLAGNTGELFF. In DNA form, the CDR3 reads TGTGCCAGCAGACTTCTAGCGGGGAACACCGGGGAGCTGTTTTTT.

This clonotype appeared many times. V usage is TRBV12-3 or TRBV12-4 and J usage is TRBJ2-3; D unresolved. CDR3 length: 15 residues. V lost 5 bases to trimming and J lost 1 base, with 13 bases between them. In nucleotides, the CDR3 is TGTGCCAGCAGTCCGGGTCGGGTGGGCACAGATACGCAGTATTTT. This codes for CASSPGRVGTDTQYF.

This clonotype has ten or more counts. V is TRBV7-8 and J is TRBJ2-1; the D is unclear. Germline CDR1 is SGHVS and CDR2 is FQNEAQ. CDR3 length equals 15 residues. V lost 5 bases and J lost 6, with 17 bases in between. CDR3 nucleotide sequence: TGTGCCAGCAGCCCAAGGCGTATGGGGATCAATGAGCAGTTCTTC. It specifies CASSPRRMGINEQFF.

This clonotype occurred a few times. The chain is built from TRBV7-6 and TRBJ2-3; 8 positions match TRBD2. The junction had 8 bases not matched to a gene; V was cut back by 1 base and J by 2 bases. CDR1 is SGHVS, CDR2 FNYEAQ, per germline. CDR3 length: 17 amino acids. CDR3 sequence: CASSLGDSGATTDTQYF. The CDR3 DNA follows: TGTGCCAGCAGCTTAGGCGATAGCGGGGCTACCACAGATACGCAGTATTTT.

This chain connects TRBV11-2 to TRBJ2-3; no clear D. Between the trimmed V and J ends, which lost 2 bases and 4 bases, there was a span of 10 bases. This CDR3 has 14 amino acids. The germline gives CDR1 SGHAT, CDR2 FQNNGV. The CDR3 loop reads CASSLKNYADTQYF. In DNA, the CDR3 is TGTGCCAGCAGCTTAAAAAATTATGCAGATACGCAGTATTTT.

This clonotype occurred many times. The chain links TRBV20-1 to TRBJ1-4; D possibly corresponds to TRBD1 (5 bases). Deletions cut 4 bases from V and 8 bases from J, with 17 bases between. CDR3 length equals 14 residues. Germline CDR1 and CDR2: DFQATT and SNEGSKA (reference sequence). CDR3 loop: CSANPGTPGEKLFF. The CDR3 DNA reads TGCAGTGCTAACCCCGGGACCCCCGGAGAAAAACTGTTTTTT.

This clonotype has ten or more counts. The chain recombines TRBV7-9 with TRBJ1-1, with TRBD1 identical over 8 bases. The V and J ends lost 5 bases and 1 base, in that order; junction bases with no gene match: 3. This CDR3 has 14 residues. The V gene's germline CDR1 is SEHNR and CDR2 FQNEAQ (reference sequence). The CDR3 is CASSQQGGNTEAFF. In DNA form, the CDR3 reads TGTGCCAGCAGCCAACAGGGGGGGAACACTGAAGCTTTCTTT. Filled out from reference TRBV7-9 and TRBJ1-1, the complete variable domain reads DTGVSQNPRHKITKRGQNVTFRCDPISEHNRLYWYRQTLGQGPEFLTYFQNEAQLEKSRLLSDRFSAERPKGSFSTLEIQRTEQGDSAMYLCASSQQGGNTEAFFGQGTRLTVV.

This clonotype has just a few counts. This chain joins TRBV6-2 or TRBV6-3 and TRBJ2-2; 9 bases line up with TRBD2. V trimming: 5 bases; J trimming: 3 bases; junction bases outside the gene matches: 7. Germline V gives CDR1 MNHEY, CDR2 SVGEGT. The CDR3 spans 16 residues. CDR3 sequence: CASSLSGLAYTGELFF. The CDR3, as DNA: TGTGCCAGCAGTCTCTCGGGACTAGCATACACCGGGGAGCTGTTTTTT.

Written as DNA, the CDR3 is TGCAGTGCTAGTTTGGTGGGAGGGCCGTCCGGGGAGCTGTTTTTT. Translating it yields CSASLVGGPSGELFF. The chain is built from TRBV20-1 and TRBJ2-2, with 7 bases that match TRBD2. CDR3 length: 15 amino acids. V was clipped by 3 bases and J by 6 bases; unmatched bases: 10. CDR1 DFQATT and CDR2 SNEGSKA come from the germline V gene (reference sequence).

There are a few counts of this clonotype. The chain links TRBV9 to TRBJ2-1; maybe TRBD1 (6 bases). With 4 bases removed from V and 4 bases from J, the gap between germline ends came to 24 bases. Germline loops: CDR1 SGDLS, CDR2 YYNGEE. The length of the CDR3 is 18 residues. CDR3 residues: CASSPGARPPPLYNEQFF. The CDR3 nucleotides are TGTGCCAGCAGCCCAGGGGCTAGACCACCCCCGCTGTACAATGAGCAGTTCTTC.

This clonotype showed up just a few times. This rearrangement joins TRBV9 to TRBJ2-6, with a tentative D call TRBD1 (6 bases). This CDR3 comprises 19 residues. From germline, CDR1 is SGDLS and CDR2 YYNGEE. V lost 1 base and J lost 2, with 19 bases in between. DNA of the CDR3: TGTGCCAGCAGCGTAAAGGGTGTACAGGGTGGGACTGGGGCCAACGTCCTGACTTTC. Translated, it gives CASSVKGVQGGTGANVLTF. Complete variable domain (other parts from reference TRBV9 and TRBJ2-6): DSGVTQTPKHLITATGQRVTLRCSPRSGDLSVYWYQQSLDQGLQFLIQYYNGEERAKGNILERFSAQQFPDLHSELNLSSLELGDSALYFCASSVKGVQGGTGANVLTFGAGSRLTVL.

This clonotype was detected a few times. The CDR3 region is CASSRLGGADYGYTF. The CDR3 nucleotides read TGTGCCAGCAGCCGGCTTGGGGGGGCAGACTATGGCTACACCTTC. The chain uses TRBV9 and TRBJ1-2, with D tentatively TRBD1 (6 bases). Germline CDR1 reads SGDLS; CDR2 reads YYNGEE. Trimming removed 4 bases at V and 3 bases at J, with 16 bases between. The CDR3 sequence is 15 residues long.

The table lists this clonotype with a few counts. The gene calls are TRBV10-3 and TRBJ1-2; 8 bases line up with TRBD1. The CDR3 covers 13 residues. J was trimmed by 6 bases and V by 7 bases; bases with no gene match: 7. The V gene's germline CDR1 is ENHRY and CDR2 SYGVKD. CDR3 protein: CAITESGGHGYTF. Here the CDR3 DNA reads TGTGCCATCACCGAGTCAGGGGGCCATGGCTACACCTTC.

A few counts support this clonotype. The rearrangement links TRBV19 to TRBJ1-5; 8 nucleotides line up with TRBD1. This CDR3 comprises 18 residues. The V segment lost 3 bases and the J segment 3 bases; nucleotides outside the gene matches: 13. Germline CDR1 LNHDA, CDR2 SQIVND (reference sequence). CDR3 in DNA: TGTGCCAGTAGTATTTCTCCAGGGGGCGCAGCGTCCAATCAGCCCCAGCATTTT. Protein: CASSISPGGAASNQPQHF.

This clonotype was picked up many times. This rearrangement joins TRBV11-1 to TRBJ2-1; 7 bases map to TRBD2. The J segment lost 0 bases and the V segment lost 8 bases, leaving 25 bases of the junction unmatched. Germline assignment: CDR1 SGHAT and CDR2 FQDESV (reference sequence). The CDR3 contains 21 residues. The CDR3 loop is CASLIPTRGRAPPSSYNEQFF. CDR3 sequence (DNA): TGTGCCAGCTTGATCCCGACGCGTGGGAGGGCCCCACCAAGCTCCTACAATGAGCAGTTCTTC.

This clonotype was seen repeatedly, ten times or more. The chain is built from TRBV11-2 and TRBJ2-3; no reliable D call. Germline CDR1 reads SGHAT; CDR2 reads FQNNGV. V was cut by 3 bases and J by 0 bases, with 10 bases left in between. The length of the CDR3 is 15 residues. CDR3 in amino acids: CASSFLTPSTDTQYF. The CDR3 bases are TGTGCCAGCAGCTTCCTGACCCCTAGCACAGATACGCAGTATTTT.

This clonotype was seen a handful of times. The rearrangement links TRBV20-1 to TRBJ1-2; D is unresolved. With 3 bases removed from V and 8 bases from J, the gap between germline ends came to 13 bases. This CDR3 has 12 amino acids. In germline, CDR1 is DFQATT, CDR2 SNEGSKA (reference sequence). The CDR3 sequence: CSARPVNLGYTF. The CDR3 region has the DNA TGCAGTGCTAGGCCCGTAAATTTGGGCTACACCTTC.

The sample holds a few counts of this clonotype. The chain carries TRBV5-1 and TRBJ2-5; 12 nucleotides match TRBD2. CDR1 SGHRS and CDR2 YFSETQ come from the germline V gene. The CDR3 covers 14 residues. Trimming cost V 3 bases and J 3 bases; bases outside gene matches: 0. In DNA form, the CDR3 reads TGCGCCAGCAGCTCTAGCGGGGGGGAAGAGACCCAGTACTTC. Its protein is CASSSSGGEETQYF.